This is a list of T cell receptor beta chains from one sample in a study of shared clonotypes between healthy human individuals. Repertoires were generated with immunoSEQ multiplex PCR, while TCRdb's copy carries only in-frame clones and drops some. The data show 2 million to 2.5 million clones, with approximately 94% seen just once and less than 0.15% held by the top ten. The specimen sequenced was naive CD4+ T cells sorted from blood. The receptors stem from a man aged 18 to 29 in good health. The CDR3 runs from the conserved cysteine through the conserved F or W. Clone sizes are given selectively: once, few, many, or a class where the clone is expanded.

CDR3aa,abundance,v_gene
CATALTGELFF,-,TRBV19
CASRILTSGTDTQYF,-,TRBV6-5
CAWSSPPFSTDTQYF,-,TRBV30
CASSGVAGELFF,few,TRBV6-5
CASSTGGAAGNTIYF,-,TRBV7-2
CASSRGWGTGNTIYF,-,TRBV6-5
CASSPPGLAGGPSNEQFF,-,TRBV18
CALTQPQHF,-,TRBV30
CASSLAGFTDTQYF,-,TRBV5-1
CASSYGAGTSGANEQFF,-,TRBV5-1
CAWSAANTGELFF,-,TRBV30
CASSLTGDEQFF,-,TRBV7-9
CASRPPRDNEQFF,-,TRBV2
CASSISNEQFF,-,TRBV5-1
CASSQTPSGRVSEQYF,-,TRBV14
CASSERTVDGGSPLHF,-,TRBV2
CASSITLSYEQYF,-,TRBV7-2
CASNSKPPPSGRSYEQYF,-,TRBV27
CAWSVPGSPLHF,few,TRBV30
CASSPEGGMVEKLFF,-,TRBV18
CASVGLASETQYF,-,TRBV28
CASSYSMGATNEKLFF,-,TRBV6-5
CSVDITGANYGYTF,-,TRBV29-1
CASSPGTPYTDTQYF,-,TRBV5-1
CASSSRDRLGYEQYF,-,TRBV11-2
CASRGQASGETQYF,-,TRBV25-1
CASSQDRTVSTDTQYF,once,TRBV4-2
CASNRATGLSDGYTF,-,TRBV6-6
CSVQQGGGNQPQHF,-,TRBV29-1
CAISEGGDTQYF,few,TRBV10-3
CASTPEWGNEQYF,once,TRBV6-5
CASRGGTGTRDEQFF,-,TRBV2
CASSQVLEGGISQPQHF,-,TRBV4-1
CASSLASSGTTGMLLGQYF,once,TRBV11-2
CASSLSKAVGYTF,-,TRBV27
CASSLSKVYEQYF,-,TRBV27
CASSRQDSPLHF,-,TRBV19
CASSRATTSGSYEQYF,-,TRBV4-3
CASSLVGRKVRGYTF,-,TRBV5-4
CASSSGNEQFF,-,TRBV5-1